The rows below give T cell receptor beta chains drawn from one sample of a study of blood T cell repertoires in COVID-19. Here immunoSEQ multiplex PCR was the method, and the copy in TCRdb shows in-frame clones only, minus some. Of approximately 220,000 clones in the sample, 83% were seen once. Sequencing used PBMCs or T cells enriched from blood (not recorded which). The receptors come from a woman aged 40 to 50 who had been exposed to COVID-19. Each CDR3 is given with its conserved first and last residue. The D gene is left open where the match is weak. Size values are once, few and many counts, or a class for expanded clones, and some rows have none.

abundance	len	v_gene	d_gene	j_gene	CDR3aa	CDR3nt
.	15	TRBV6-2/TRBV6-3	TRBD2	TRBJ2-5	CASSGLAGAQETQYF	TGTGCCAGCAGTGGACTAGCGGGGGCCCAAGAGACCCAGTACTTC
.	15	TRBV24-1	.	TRBJ1-5	CATSDPEDSNQPQHF	TGTGCCACCAGTGACCCCGAGGATTCCAATCAGCCCCAGCATTTT
.	14	TRBV6-5	TRBD1	TRBJ2-1	CASSLDRGPGEQFF	TGTGCCAGCAGTTTGGACAGGGGGCCGGGTGAGCAGTTCTTC
.	16	TRBV11-3	TRBD2	TRBJ2-3	CASSRRDQRGLNTQYF	TGTGCCAGCAGCCGAAGGGACCAGCGGGGTCTTAATACGCAGTATTTT
once	14	TRBV28	.	TRBJ1-1	CASSLPDKNTEAFF	TGTGCCAGCAGCCTCCCGGACAAGAACACTGAAGCTTTCTTT
.	17	TRBV4-1	.	TRBJ2-5	CASSQGKGGGLQETQYF	TGCGCCAGCAGCCAAGGGAAGGGGGGGGGCCTCCAAGAGACCCAGTACTTC
.	13	TRBV27	TRBD1	TRBJ1-1	CASCGQVVTEAFF	TGTGCCAGCTGTGGACAGGTTGTGACTGAAGCTTTCTTT
.	16	TRBV19	.	TRBJ1-5	CASSFEGFGSNQPQHF	TGTGCCAGTAGTTTCGAGGGTTTTGGGAGCAATCAGCCCCAGCATTTT
.	15	TRBV5-1	.	TRBJ2-3	CASSEGLSMGDTQYF	TGCGCCAGCAGCGAGGGACTCTCAATGGGGGATACGCAGTATTTT
.	13	TRBV11-3	.	TRBJ2-7	CASSSGPAGEQYF	TGTGCCAGCAGCTCGGGCCCGGCGGGCGAGCAGTACTTC
.	15	TRBV28	.	TRBJ1-4	CASRIGHGSHEKLFF	TGTGCCAGCAGGATTGGACATGGCTCCCATGAAAAACTGTTTTTT
.	16	TRBV9	TRBD1	TRBJ1-1	CASSDPGQGLFTEAFF	TGTGCCAGCAGCGACCCGGGACAGGGCTTATTTACTGAAGCTTTCTTT
.	14	TRBV6-5	.	TRBJ1-3	CATKPRGSGNTIYF	TGTGCCACCAAACCACGGGGCTCTGGAAACACCATATATTTT
.	12	TRBV5-1	.	TRBJ1-2	CASSPGNYGYTF	TGCGCCAGCAGCCCAGGCAACTATGGCTACACCTTC
.	11	TRBV29-1	.	TRBJ1-4	CSGREREKLFF	TGCAGCGGGCGGGAACGGGAAAAACTGTTTTTT
.	11	TRBV6-5	TRBD1	TRBJ2-7	CASRQGIEQYF	TGTGCCAGCAGACAGGGGATCGAGCAGTACTTC
.	14	TRBV19	.	TRBJ1-5	CAATDRLYNQPQHF	TGTGCCGCTACAGACAGGTTATACAATCAGCCCCAGCATTTT
.	12	TRBV10-3	.	TRBJ1-3	CATQGSGNTIYF	TGTGCCACCCAGGGGTCTGGAAACACCATATATTTT
once	12	TRBV15	.	TRBJ2-1	CATSRVSDEQFF	TGTGCCACCAGCAGAGTTTCCGATGAGCAGTTCTTC